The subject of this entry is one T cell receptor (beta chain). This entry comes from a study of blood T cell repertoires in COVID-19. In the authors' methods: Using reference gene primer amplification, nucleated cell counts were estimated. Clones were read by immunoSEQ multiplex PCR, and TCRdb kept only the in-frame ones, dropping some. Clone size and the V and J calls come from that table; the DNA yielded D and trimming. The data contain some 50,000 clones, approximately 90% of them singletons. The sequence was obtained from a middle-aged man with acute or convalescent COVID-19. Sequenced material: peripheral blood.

The CDR3 loop is CASSLDLRGRRETQYF. CDR3 bases: TGTGCCAGCAGCTTAGATCTCAGGGGGCGGCGGGAGACCCAGTACTTC. The chain combines TRBV11-2 with TRBJ2-5; 8 bases are shared with TRBD1. Trimming cost V 0 bases and J 5 bases; bases outside gene matches: 8. Germline CDR1 is SGHAT and CDR2 is FQNNGV. CDR3 length: 16 amino acids.